This T cell receptor (beta chain) was observed in a study of regulatory T cells in long-lasting Graves disease. iRepertoire HTBI primers and Arm-PCR of CDR3 regions built TCR beta libraries. MiXCR was run by TCRdb on the multiplex PCR reads, yielding one entry per CDR3 protein. The table has about 660,000 distinct CDR3 sequences, about 30% seen once; the top ten hold around 42%. The CDR3 sequence is 17 residues long. V gave up 5 bases and J gave up 1 base; unmatched junction bases: 8. The V gene's germline CDR1 is SGHTA and CDR2 FQGNSA. Remarks on this clonotype: Its antigen remains unknown.

The time point is: persistent/refractory GD, antithyroid drugs over 5 years with positive TRAb. Making the TCR library involved RNA that had been extracted from PBMCs. Graves' disease diagnosis was established per American Thyroid Association guidelines. Study-level findings and limits: New patients shared fewer public clonotypes (966) than persistent patients did (around 2,900). Small numbers of samples may have cut accuracy. Newly diagnosed patients had higher TCR diversity than persistent Graves' patients did.

Sequences were derived from peripheral blood mononuclear cells (PBMCs), sampled when the disease was refractory, from a patient treated with antithyroid drugs. The origin of this receptor is a female donor with Graves disease. The chain recombines TRBV7-2 with TRBJ2-7; 13 nucleotides agree with TRBD2. The CDR3 region is CASSEPPGLAGSYEQYF. The DNA for the CDR3 is TGTGCCAGCAGCGAACCTCCGGGACTAGCGGGATCCTACGAGCAGTACTTC.